This T cell receptor (beta chain) originates from a study of post-analysis software for immune sequencing data (dated by TCRdb to the mid-2010s). For the wider study: Disease courses on record covered relapsing-remitting, secondary progressive and progressive-relapsing multiple sclerosis, though some patients had no subtype annotation. A subset of samples was prepared in parallel using single-end sample barcoding, then pooled and co-amplified after Illumina adapter ligation. The patient repertoires were set against under 13 previously published healthy control repertoires from donors whose ages ranged from about 6 to 25 years.

Findings and caveats that apply to the study as a whole: Patients showed significantly higher frequencies than controls for a handful of TRBV segments, among them TRBV5-6, TRBV5-1 and TRBV20-1. The multiple sclerosis patient group was slightly younger than the control group. Multiple sclerosis patients had significantly lower normalized Chao1 diversity than controls, a result that suggests substantial peripheral T-cell clonal expansion. When samples were clustered directly using the F measure, samples prepared in the same batch co-clustered strongly, which prompted a batch-effect correction.

Library preparation employed PCR. Sequencing relied on an Illumina HiSeq 2500. Unique molecular identifiers were incorporated into TCR beta cDNA libraries to reduce PCR and sequencing biases. Every 1 to 10 million input T cells yielded roughly 500,000 cDNA molecules, meaning each molecule approximated one T cell. The same protocol used for the earlier healthy control dataset was applied to prepare and sequence the patient libraries. Samples belonging to the same batch were prepared together, multiplexed and sequenced on a shared HiSeq lane. The original methods were these. MIGEC was used to process the raw barcoded reads, and molecular identifier groups with only a single read were discarded before consensus assembly and CDR3 extraction. Clonotype tables were post-analysed with VDJtools, and diversity was normalized by down-sampling all datasets to the smallest sample size. In repertoire overlap clustering, CDR3 amino acid sequences, but not nucleotide sequences, were matched to correct batch-related cross-sample contamination. TCRdb took the public reads, trimmed them with fastp at Q25, ran MiXCR for clone calling and kept in-frame beta chains. Each CDR3 protein appears once, grouped with its most common genes and DNA. These V and J calls derive from TCRdb rather than the authors' analysis. The sample records hundreds of thousands of distinct CDR3 sequences, roughly 50% of which are singletons. Approximately 4.5% of the sample comes from the top ten.

TCR beta repertoires were profiled from peripheral blood of roughly 13 young patients with multiple sclerosis to demonstrate the VDJtools post-analysis software. The multiple sclerosis patients were children and adolescents ranging in age from about 6 to 16 years. Trimming takes 4 bases off V and 8 bases off J; junction bases not matched to a gene: 14. Its CDR3 holds 16 amino acids, cysteine through phenylalanine. The retained sequence is limited to the CDR3, 48 bases, with the frame set at the first base. The germline V gene gives CDR1 as SGHRS and CDR2 as YFSETQ. In the case of this clonotype: The clone's antigen remains unknown. Base qualities are not recorded, but no much larger clone differs from it by a single base.

Recombination connected TRBV5-1 to TRBJ2-1, with 8 middle bases fitting TRBD2. This TCR was recovered from a girl under 18 with multiple sclerosis. Source material: blood. The CDR3 region reads CASSIQIAGPGYEQFF. The DNA is TGCGCCAGCAGCATCCAGATAGCGGGGCCAGGGTATGAGCAGTTCTTC.